This TCR beta chain was profiled in a study of blood T cell repertoires in COVID-19 (dated by TCRdb to 2020 to 2022). Regarding the research as a whole: Collaborator samples came from the United States, Italy and Spain and covered acute and convalescent phases of COVID-19. The dataset comprised deeply sampled blood TCRbeta repertoires from subjects exposed to, actively infected with, or recovered from COVID-19. Where HLA class I and class II types were available, the types were taken from metadata supplied by the sample provider, not from assay-based typing. The prospective study material was composed of cDNA or gDNA derived from T cells, B-cell-depleted T cells, or PBMCs. The repertoires were made available in a free public database intended to serve as a resource for research on the immune response to SARS-CoV-2. The samples were drawn from two sources: the first 160 participants of the ongoing ImmuneRACE study, and some 1,300 subjects contributed by 6 global collaborators. Sample metadata almost always included a de-identified subject ID, COVID-19 status, age in years and sex.

Whole blood was collected in K2EDTA tubes by collaborating institutions according to the institutions' own protocols. For TCRbeta analysis, collaborators shipped samples in one of three forms: frozen whole blood, isolated PBMCs, or DNA extracted from either of those sample types. TCRbeta CDR3 regions were amplified from genomic DNA by means of the immunoSEQ Assay, a bias-controlled multiplex PCR. Concerning the study's data processing: Nucleated cell counts per sample were estimated from amplification of reference gene primers within the assay. To quantify the absolute abundance of each unique TCRbeta CDR3 rearrangement, sequence reads were collapsed and filtered. For each sample, productive Simpson clonality was calculated by taking the square root of Simpson's diversity index across productive rearrangements. The table was pulled from immuneACCESS by TCRdb, which kept in-frame rearrangements only. Such tables lose some clones; where checked, under half of the loss comes from unresolved V genes, and the rest has no known cause. The V and J calls and clone size were taken over from that table, and D and trimming were inferred from the DNA. The sample table holds around 16,000 clones, of which approximately 83% were seen once. In total, the top ten clones hold roughly 30% of the sample.

Remarks on this clone: The specificity of this receptor is unknown. Base qualities are not at hand, and no much larger clone is one base apart.

Spanning cysteine to phenylalanine, the CDR3 consists of 16 amino acids. Only CDR3 DNA remains: 48 bases, in frame from the first base. From a lookup of the germline V gene (reference sequence), CDR1 and CDR2 are LGHDT and YNNKEL. Clipping removes 1 base from V and 6 bases from J, with 12 as the unmatched junction base count. Points the paper makes about the study in general: How much clinical and demographic metadata was included differed by source and by participant, and the metadata was provided uncurated.

The sequence links TRBV3-1 (or the pseudogene TRBV3-2) to TRBJ2-7, with 7 bases aligning to TRBD2. This receptor was taken from a man between 65 and 79 years old in a cohort sampled during active COVID-19. Sequencing was done on a sample of peripheral blood. The sequenced DNA is TGTGCCAGCAGCCAAGCCCCCAGGGCGGGAGTGGTCGAGCAGTACTTC. Its coded protein is CASSQAPRAGVVEQYF.